This entry describes one T cell receptor (beta chain). The data are from a study of T cells in tuberculosis. Study-level background: Sequenced TCRs come from CD1B-GMM tetramer-binding T cells.

No alpha-beta pairing information exists for these sequences. The repertoire was sequenced with immunoSEQ multiplex PCR; TCRdb's copy has only in-frame clones and lacks some. The table lists 80,000 to 100,000 clones, roughly 88% of them singletons. After thawing and overnight rest, PBMC were stained with GMM-loaded CD1B tetramer, viability dye and anti-CD3 for sorting. C32 glucose monomycolate from Rhodococcus equi was loaded onto the CD1B tetramers. This sequence was found in an adult woman with latent tuberculosis. Specimen: CD1b-GMM tetramer-negative cells sorted from PBMCs.

The CDR3 sequence is CASRAGSYNSPLHF. The CDR3 DNA follows: TGTGCCAGCAGGGCGGGTAGCTATAATTCACCCCTCCACTTT. The chain couples TRBV25-1 to TRBJ1-6, with D uncertain. Between the trimmed V and J ends, which lost 6 bases and 3 bases, there was a span of 9 bases. The CDR3 covers 14 residues. The germline CDR1 and CDR2 sequences are MGHDK and SYGVNS.